These 21 T cell receptor beta chains were sequenced from one sample in a study of CD8+ T cells in alopecia areata. Investigators isolated RNA and reverse transcribed it into cDNA to act as the sequencing template. The repertoire was sequenced with immunoSEQ multiplex PCR; TCRdb's copy has only in-frame clones and lacks some. The sample includes over 150,000 clones, roughly three fifths of them seen just once. Sequences were obtained from CD8+ T cells sorted from blood. The receptor set was obtained from a human donor in good health.

This chain joins TRBV29-1 and TRBJ2-2, with D perhaps assigned TRBD1 or TRBD2 (5 bases each). The V end was cut by 6 bases, the J end by 5 bases, with 7 bases between. The V gene's germline CDR1 is SQVTM and CDR2 ANQGSEA. CDR3 length equals 11 residues. In DNA, the CDR3 is TGCAGCGTCGAGGGGACCGGGGAGCTGTTTTTT. Amino acids: CSVEGTGELFF.

This chain links TRBV27 with TRBJ2-7, with TRBD2 matching over 13 bases. The CDR3 length is 14 residues. Germline V lookup: CDR1 MNHEY, CDR2 SMNVEV (reference sequence). V shed 6 bases, J shed 6 bases, and the junction held 5 bases outside the gene matches. DNA for the CDR3: TGTGCCAGCAGACCCGGACTAGCGGGGGTCGAGCAGTACTTC. Amino acids: CASRPGLAGVEQYF.

The V gene is TRBV2, the J gene TRBJ1-2, with 8 positions matching TRBD1. Trimming removed 6 bases from V and 4 bases from J; junction bases left unmatched: 7. Per germline, CDR1 SNHLY and CDR2 FYNNEI. The CDR3 runs 14 residues. In nucleotides, the CDR3 is TGTGCCAGCAGGGCCGGACAGGGCGTCTATGGCTACACCTTC. Translated: CASRAGQGVYGYTF.

The chain employs TRBV7-9 and TRBJ2-3; the D call may be TRBD1 or TRBD2 (7 bases each). V lost 8 bases and J 2 bases, leaving 11 bases between the germline ends. Germline values: CDR1 SEHNR, CDR2 FQNEAQ (reference sequence). This CDR3 contains 13 residues. CDR3 residues: CASPGGDTDTQYF. The DNA for the CDR3 is TGTGCCAGCCCAGGGGGGGACACAGATACGCAGTATTTT.

Details on this clone: Other DNA sequences in this sample translate to the same CDR3. This chain uses TRBV27 with TRBJ2-7; 9 nucleotides line up with TRBD1. The germline gives CDR1 MNHEY, CDR2 SMNVEV (reference sequence). The CDR3 extends over 14 amino acids. V dropped 2 bases and J dropped 1; count of bases not matched to a gene: 0. CDR3 residues: CASSLGTGSYEQYF. DNA for the CDR3: TGTGCCAGCAGTTTAGGGACAGGGTCCTACGAGCAGTACTTC.

The chain couples TRBV30 to TRBJ2-2; 9 positions match TRBD1. Germline loops: CDR1 GTSNPN, CDR2 SVGIG (reference sequence). V was pared by 4 bases and J by 4 bases, with 7 bases of the junction left unmatched. The CDR3 is made up of 15 amino acids. The CDR3 spells CAWIPGTGLTGELFF. The CDR3 coding sequence is TGTGCCTGGATCCCAGGGACAGGGCTCACCGGGGAGCTGTTTTTT.

This clone occurred a few times. This chain joins TRBV4-2 and TRBJ1-1, with TRBD1 matching 7 bases. The trim removed 4 bases at V and 1 base at J, leaving 0 bases unmatched. The germline gives CDR1 LGHNA, CDR2 YNFKEQ. The CDR3 runs 13 residues. CDR3 in amino acids: CASSPGGNTEAFF. The CDR3 DNA is TGTGCCAGCAGCCCAGGGGGGAACACTGAAGCTTTCTTT.

The rearrangement uses TRBV4-1 and TRBJ2-7; D gene unclear. CDR1 and CDR2 from the germline V gene are MGHRA and YSYEKL. This CDR3 comprises 14 residues. V was shortened by 5 bases and J by 2 bases, with 13 bases between the two germline ends. The CDR3 region has the DNA TGCGCCAGCAGCGGGATGGCAGTAGCCTACGAGCAGTACTTC. The encoded protein is CASSGMAVAYEQYF.

This clone turned up a few times. The chain combines TRBV19 with TRBJ2-7, with TRBD1 matching over 7 bases. The J segment lost 4 bases and the V segment lost 7 bases, leaving 16 bases of the junction unmatched. There are 16 residues in the CDR3. Per germline, CDR1 LNHDA and CDR2 SQIVND (reference sequence). In DNA form, the CDR3 reads TGTGCCAGTACCGATGGAGAGGGGGACAGCCGATACGAGCAGTACTTC. It yields the protein CASTDGEGDSRYEQYF.

This clone was seen a few times. V usage is TRBV19 and J usage is TRBJ1-1; D is ambiguous. The CDR3 spans 11 residues. Germline assignment: CDR1 LNHDA and CDR2 SQIVND (reference sequence). The V gene lost 1 base and the J gene lost 7 bases, with 4 bases spanning the gap. In nucleotides, the CDR3 is TGTGCCAGTAGTATAGGCAGTGAAGCTTTCTTT. Translation gives CASSIGSEAFF. Supplemented by reference TRBV19 and TRBJ1-1, the full variable domain reads DGGITQSPKYLFRKEGQNVTLSCEQNLNHDAMYWYRQDPGQGLRLIYYSQIVNDFQKGDIAEGYSVSREKKESFPLTVTSAQKNPTAFYLCASSIGSEAFFGQGTRLTVV.

The gene calls are TRBV29-1 and TRBJ1-2; D perhaps matches TRBD1 (6 bases). The CDR3 has 13 residues. Trimming stripped 0 bases from V and 8 bases from J, with 13 bases between. Germline V gene sequence: CDR1 SQVTM, CDR2 ANQGSEA. Written as DNA, the CDR3 is TGCAGCGTTGAAGATCAGGGGACGAAAGGCTACACCTTC. Translating it yields CSVEDQGTKGYTF.

V usage is TRBV5-1 and J usage is TRBJ1-6; a possible D gene is TRBD1 (5 bases). This CDR3 has 16 residues. The V end was cut by 0 bases, the J end by 9 bases, with 16 bases between. Per the germline V gene, CDR1 is SGHRS and CDR2 is YFSETQ. The CDR3 DNA reads TGCGCCAGCAGCTTGGAGTTGGGGCCTTGGGGTTCACCCCTCCACTTT. This translates into CASSLELGPWGSPLHF.

A few counts support this clone. V and J are TRBV7-9 and TRBJ2-7; 8 positions match TRBD1. This CDR3 spans 15 amino acids. Trimming at V came to 8 bases and at J to 0 bases, leaving 9 bases not matched to a gene. Germline lookup yields CDR1 SEHNR and CDR2 FQNEAQ (reference sequence). The CDR3 region is CASLADTGGSYEQYF. The DNA for the CDR3 is TGTGCCAGCCTGGCGGATACAGGGGGCTCCTACGAGCAGTACTTC.

The rearrangement joins TRBV14 to TRBJ2-7; no definite D call. Germline V gene data show CDR1 as SGHDN and CDR2 as FVKESK. V was clipped by 1 base and J by 5 bases, with 6 bases between them. The CDR3 has 12 amino acids. Here the CDR3 reads CASSQAIDEQYF. For the CDR3, the DNA is TGTGCCAGCAGCCAAGCTATTGACGAGCAGTACTTC.

This rearrangement joins TRBV6-5 to TRBJ1-5; D is undetermined. Germline V gene sequence: CDR1 MNHEY, CDR2 SVGAGI. The CDR3 runs to 13 residues. Trimming took off 2 bases at V and 8 bases at J, with 10 bases between the two ends. Written as DNA, the CDR3 is TGTGCCAGCAGTTACGGGGTTTGGGAGCCCCAGCATTTT. Its protein is CASSYGVWEPQHF.

The chain is built from TRBV9 and TRBJ1-1, with D possibly being TRBD1 (5 bases). The V end was cut by 0 bases, the J end by 7 bases, with 10 bases between. The germline V gene encodes CDR1 SGDLS and CDR2 YYNGEE. The CDR3 sequence is 13 residues long. CDR3: CASSVASGGEAFF. The CDR3 DNA reads as TGTGCCAGCAGCGTAGCGAGTGGGGGTGAAGCTTTCTTT.

At least ten counts were recorded for this clone. The chain uses TRBV5-4 and TRBJ2-7, with D unclear. This CDR3 has 12 residues. V dropped 4 bases and J dropped 6 bases, with 11 bases sitting between them. Germline values: CDR1 SGHNT, CDR2 YYREEE (reference sequence). CDR3 loop: CASSGDELEQYF. The CDR3 coding sequence is TGTGCCAGCAGCGGTGACGAACTCGAGCAGTACTTC.

The gene calls are TRBV7-9 and TRBJ2-5; D gene ambiguous. The CDR3 extends over 11 amino acids. Per the germline V gene, CDR1 is SEHNR and CDR2 is FQNEAQ (reference sequence). Trimming left V 4 bases short and J 5 bases short, with 5 bases between. Written as DNA, the CDR3 is TGTGCCAGCAGCTATGCGGAGACCCAGTACTTC. Translating gives CASSYAETQYF.

Many counts were recorded for this clone. This chain uses TRBV30 with TRBJ2-6; 7 bases agree with TRBD1. Unmatched junction bases numbered 7, after V lost 5 bases and J lost 0 bases. This CDR3 contains 16 residues. CDR1 and CDR2 (germline): GTSNPN, SVGIG (reference sequence). CDR3 in amino acids: CAWGRGNPSGANVLTF. The CDR3 DNA reads TGTGCCTGGGGCAGGGGGAATCCCTCTGGGGCCAACGTCCTGACTTTC.

The chain combines TRBV30 with TRBJ1-1, with D maybe TRBD1 (6 bases). Germline V CDR1 and CDR2: GTSNPN, SVGIG (reference sequence). V lost 5 bases, J lost 4 bases, and 14 bases lay in between. The CDR3 is made up of 13 amino acids. The CDR3 DNA sequence: TGTGCCTGGGCTTTGGGACAAGCCACTGAAGCTTTCTTT. Encoded protein: CAWALGQATEAFF.

This clone turned up a few times. This chain uses TRBV21-1 with TRBJ2-1; no check of the table's D call, TRBD2, against the DNA was made. TRBV21-1 is recorded as a pseudogene. The CDR3 runs to 18 residues. The CDR3 loop is CASSPRRVVGRGYNEQFF. The DNA for the CDR3 is TGTGCCAGCAGCCCTAGAAGGGTAGTGGGGCGGGGATACAATGAGCAGTTCTTC.